These 16 T cell receptor beta chains share one sample of origin, sequenced in a study of human T cells and chemical hapten exposure. This sample's time point: healthy volunteer bleed at 2 weeks. From whole blood left unfractionated, total RNA was extracted. TCRdb used MiXCR to reprocess the RACE reads, holding one entry per CDR3 protein. The sample contains tens of thousands of distinct CDR3 sequences, less than 8% of which appear only once. Sequenced sample: whole blood. The source is a human donor in good health. Some clones in this sample may be carry-over from other donors' samples.

In its sample, this clonotype was seen many times. The CDR3 bases are TGTGCCAGCAGTTTAGGGCAGGGGAATGAGCAGTTCTTC. This translates into CASSLGQGNEQFF. The gene calls are TRBV12-3 or TRBV12-4 and TRBJ2-1; TRBD1 is a possible D gene (6 bases). CDR3 length: 13 amino acids. With 1 base removed from V and 7 bases from J, the gap between germline ends came to 8 bases.

There are a few counts of this clonotype. This chain connects TRBV28 to TRBJ2-5; 8 nucleotides line up with TRBD1. Germline V gene lookup returns CDR1 MDHEN and CDR2 SYDVKM. J lost 1 base, V lost 6 bases, and 7 bases had no gene match. The CDR3 runs 15 residues. CDR3 nucleotide sequence: TGTGCCAGCAGGGCCGGGGACAGGTGCCAAGAGACCCAGTACTTC. Protein: CASRAGDRCQETQYF.

This clonotype was seen only a few times. V and J are TRBV4-3 and TRBJ2-3; D not resolved. The length of the CDR3 is 13 residues. Trimming took 0 bases from V and 4 from J, leaving 5 bases between them. The germline gives CDR1 LGHNA, CDR2 YSLEER. CDR3 residues: CASSQEVADTQYF. The CDR3 region has the DNA TGCGCCAGCAGCCAAGAGGTTGCAGATACGCAGTATTTT.

The rearrangement joins TRBV19 to TRBJ2-2; a possible D gene is TRBD1 (6 bases). Trimming stripped 5 bases from V and 6 bases from J, with 13 bases between. The germline V gene encodes CDR1 LNHDA and CDR2 SQIVND (reference sequence). This CDR3 has 14 residues. CDR3 bases: TGTGCCAGTAGTGTCATCGAGGGGGCCGGGGAGCTGTTTTTT. Protein: CASSVIEGAGELFF.

A few counts support this clonotype. Germline is not matched at one junction end, which may reflect a read error. CDR3 sequence (DNA): TGTGCCAGTAGTATATTTGGCAGGGCAACTAACTATGGCGACACCTTC. Amino acids: CASSIFGRATNYGDTF. The J gene is TRBJ1-2, the V gene TRBV19, with D possibly matching TRBD1 (5 bases). Germline values: CDR1 LNHDA, CDR2 SQIVND (reference sequence). The CDR3 contains 16 residues.

The chain carries TRBV7-2 and TRBJ2-7; no reliable D call. Germline V gene sequence: CDR1 SGHTA, CDR2 FQGNSA. The V and J ends lost 1 base and 2 bases respectively, with 9 bases between them. The CDR3 has 14 residues. CDR3: CASSLDGAAYEQYF. CDR3 nucleotides: TGTGCCAGCAGCTTAGATGGTGCCGCCTACGAGCAGTACTTC.

The chain joins TRBV7-2 to TRBJ2-5; TRBD2 agrees at 9 bases. The length of the CDR3 is 16 residues. Germline V gene data show CDR1 as SGHTA and CDR2 as FQGNSA. J was trimmed by 7 bases and V by 4 bases; bases with no gene match: 13. CDR3 DNA: TGTGCCAGCAGCTCGGAAGGGCTAGCGGGATCCGGGACCCAGTACTTC. This codes for CASSSEGLAGSGTQYF.

This chain links TRBV28 with TRBJ2-7; possibly TRBD2 for D (6 bases). The CDR3 totals 14 residues. The germline V gene has CDR1 MDHEN and CDR2 SYDVKM. The germline V and J ends were trimmed by 6 bases and 2 bases, with 14 bases remaining between them. CDR3 bases: TGTGCCAGCAGGCTCACGAGGGAGGCCTACGAGCAGTACTTC. Its protein product is CASRLTREAYEQYF.

This clonotype was picked up many times. This chain connects TRBV20-1 to TRBJ1-4; 7 bases agree with TRBD1. The germline CDR1 and CDR2 sequences are DFQATT and SNEGSKA (reference sequence). V shed 1 base and J 4 bases; nucleotides not matched to a gene: 6. The CDR3 runs to 15 residues. In DNA form, the CDR3 reads TGCAGTGCTAGAGCCGGGACAGCCCTTAATGAAAAACTGTTTTTT. The encoded protein is CSARAGTALNEKLFF.

The V and J genes are TRBV20-1 and TRBJ2-7; D is unresolved. Trimming removed 5 bases from V and 3 bases from J, with 20 bases in between. The CDR3 is 15 amino acids. The V gene's germline CDR1 is DFQATT and CDR2 SNEGSKA (reference sequence). CDR3 loop: CSAPTVAPRIYEQYF. The CDR3 DNA follows: TGCAGTGCTCCGACCGTGGCGCCCCGAATCTACGAGCAGTACTTC.

The genes are TRBV6-2 or TRBV6-3 and TRBJ2-3; D is unresolved. The CDR3 runs 13 residues. Deletions cut 6 bases from V and 4 bases from J, with 11 bases between. Germline CDR1 is MNHEY and CDR2 is SVGEGT. The CDR3 is CASRRSMADTQYF. In DNA form, the CDR3 reads TGTGCCAGCAGACGATCGATGGCAGATACGCAGTATTTT.

This clonotype was found many times. The rearrangement uses TRBV29-1 and TRBJ2-3, with D tentatively TRBD1 (5 bases). This CDR3 contains 16 residues. Trimming pared 6 bases from V and 1 base from J, leaving 20 bases between. From germline, CDR1 is SQVTM and CDR2 ANQGSEA. CDR3 loop: CSVDTGQSGGTDTQYF. In nucleotides, the CDR3 is TGCAGCGTGGATACTGGACAATCTGGGGGCACAGATACGCAGTATTTT.

This clonotype was found many times. The chain links TRBV2 to TRBJ2-1, with D possibly TRBD2 on 5 matching bases. CDR3 size: 16 residues. Germline CDR1 reads SNHLY; CDR2 reads FYNNEI. Deletions cut 1 base from V and 1 base from J, with 11 bases between. For the CDR3, the DNA is TGTGCCAGCAGTGAAGGACTGCTAGCTTCCTACAATGAGCAGTTCTTC. Protein: CASSEGLLASYNEQFF.

Details on this clonotype: This may stem from a read error, because a much larger clone lies one nucleotide away. This CDR3 is CSARNRGTGELFF. The CDR3 DNA sequence: TGCAGTGCTAGAAACCGGGGGACCGGGGAGCTGTTTTTT. This chain connects TRBV20-1 to TRBJ2-2, with D tentatively TRBD2 (6 bases). This CDR3 comprises 13 residues. V lost 2 bases, J lost 5 bases, and 9 bases lay in between. Germline lookup yields CDR1 DFQATT and CDR2 SNEGSKA (reference sequence).

The sample holds many counts of this clonotype. The chain has TRBV27 and TRBJ2-1; D might be TRBD1 or TRBD2, each matching 6 bases. The length of the CDR3 is 14 residues. The germline gives CDR1 MNHEY, CDR2 SMNVEV (reference sequence). The ends were cut back, 1 base at V and 6 bases at J, with 10 bases in the middle. The CDR3 DNA sequence: TGTGCCAGCAGTTTATTAAGGGGGGTCAATGAGCAGTTCTTC. Translating gives CASSLLRGVNEQFF.

This clonotype has more than one count but fewer than ten. The gene calls are TRBV5-1 and TRBJ2-4; 7 bases are a match to TRBD2. This CDR3 region has 18 residues. The V and J ends lost 3 bases and 4 bases, in that order; junction bases with no gene match: 16. Germline lookup yields CDR1 SGHRS and CDR2 YFSETQ. This CDR3 reads CASSSMPGGGLSKNIQYF. The CDR3 DNA follows: TGCGCCAGCAGCTCGATGCCGGGGGGAGGACTAAGTAAAAACATTCAGTACTTC.